One T cell receptor beta chain is described in this entry. Specified time point: baseline, week 1 (first vaccination visit). Treatment in this sample: pre-vaccination baseline after standard-of-care therapy. This entry comes from a study of a mutant IDH1 vaccine in newly diagnosed glioma. Whole-study context: Earlier therapy was either radiotherapy, temozolomide, or both, and most got both.

Repertoires were generated with immunoSEQ multiplex PCR, while TCRdb's copy carries only in-frame clones and drops some. The top ten hold roughly 9% of the sample, which has over 30,000 clones, around four fifths seen once. Sequenced here: peripheral blood mononuclear cells (PBMCs), sampled from a glioma patient treated with radiotherapy, temozolomide or both. The TCR was taken from a man aged 45-60 years with glioma. Some clones in this sample may be carry-over from other donors' samples.

In nucleotides, the CDR3 is TGTGCCAGCAGCCCGAGGGGGGCCTATGGCTACACCTTC. Protein sequence: CASSPRGAYGYTF. The J gene is TRBJ1-2, the V gene TRBV2; D might be TRBD1 (6 bases). CDR1 SNHLY and CDR2 FYNNEI come from the germline V gene. Trimming stripped 6 bases from V and 4 bases from J, with 12 bases between. CDR3 length: 13 residues.